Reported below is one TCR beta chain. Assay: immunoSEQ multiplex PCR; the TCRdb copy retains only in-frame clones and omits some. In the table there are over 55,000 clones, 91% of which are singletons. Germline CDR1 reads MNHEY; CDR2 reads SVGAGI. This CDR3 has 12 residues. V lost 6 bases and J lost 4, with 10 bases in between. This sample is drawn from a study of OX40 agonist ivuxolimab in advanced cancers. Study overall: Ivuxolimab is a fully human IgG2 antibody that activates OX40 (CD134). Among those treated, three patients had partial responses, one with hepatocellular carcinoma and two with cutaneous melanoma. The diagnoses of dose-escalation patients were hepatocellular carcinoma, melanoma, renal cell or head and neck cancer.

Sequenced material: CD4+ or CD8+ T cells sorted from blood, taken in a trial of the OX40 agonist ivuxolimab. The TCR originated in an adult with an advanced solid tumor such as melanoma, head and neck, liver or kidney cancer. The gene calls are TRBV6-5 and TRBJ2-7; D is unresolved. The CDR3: CASSADSYEQYF. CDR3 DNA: TGTGCCAGCAGCGCTGATTCATACGAGCAGTACTTC.